This T cell receptor (beta chain) was documented in a study of T cell changes during pregnancy in multiple sclerosis. Measured with immunoSEQ multiplex PCR; TCRdb has only the in-frame clones, and not every one. Here the sample spans over 50,000 clones, roughly 89% being singletons. The CDR3 spans 14 residues. V lost 7 bases and J 1 base, leaving 10 bases between the germline ends. Per the germline V gene, CDR1 is MNHEY and CDR2 is SVGAGI. The chain is built from TRBV6-5 and TRBJ2-2; unclear D gene. The TCR sequence derives from a female donor in good health, enrolled as a control in a pregnancy study. The material was peripheral blood, obtained in the third trimester of pregnancy. The CDR3 sequence: CASKVRRNTGELFF. The CDR3 DNA sequence: TGTGCCAGCAAAGTCCGGAGGAACACCGGGGAGCTGTTTTTT.